This TCR beta chain stems from a study of T cell responses to AZD1222 COVID-19 vaccine. General study points: Spike-specific TCR breadth and depth went up after people got two AZD1222 doses. At baseline, just six AZD1222 recipients tested seropositive.

Sequencing was performed with immunoSEQ multiplex PCR; in TCRdb, only in-frame clones are kept and a portion is missing. Of 95,000 to 100,000 clones listed, approximately 94% are singletons. V was pared by 5 bases and J by 7 bases, with 14 bases between. The CDR3 runs to 13 residues. Germline CDR1 and CDR2: SNHLY and FYNNEI. A word on this clone: Its antigen is undetermined.

The receptor comes from an adult in good health. The specimen was peripheral blood, collected on day 0 of AZD1222 vaccination. The chain links TRBV2 to TRBJ1-1, with unresolved D. The CDR3 DNA follows: TGTGCCAGCAGTCAACTCGGGATATTTGAAGCTTTCTTT. Translating gives CASSQLGIFEAFF.